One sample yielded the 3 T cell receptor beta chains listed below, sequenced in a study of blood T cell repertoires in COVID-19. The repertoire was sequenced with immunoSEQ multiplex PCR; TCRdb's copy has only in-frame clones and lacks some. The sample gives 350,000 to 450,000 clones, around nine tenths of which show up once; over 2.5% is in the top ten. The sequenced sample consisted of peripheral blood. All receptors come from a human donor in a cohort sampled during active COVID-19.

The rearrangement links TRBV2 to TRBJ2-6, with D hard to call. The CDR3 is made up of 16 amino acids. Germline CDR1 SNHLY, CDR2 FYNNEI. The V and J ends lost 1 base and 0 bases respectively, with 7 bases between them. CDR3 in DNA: TGTGCCAGCAGTGAAGAAGGAGACTCTGGGGCCAACGTCCTGACTTTC. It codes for CASSEEGDSGANVLTF.

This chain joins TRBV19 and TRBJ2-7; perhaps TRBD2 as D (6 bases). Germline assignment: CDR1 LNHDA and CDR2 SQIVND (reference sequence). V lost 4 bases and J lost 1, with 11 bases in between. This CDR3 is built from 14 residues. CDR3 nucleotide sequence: TGTGCCAGTAGTAGGCAAGCGGGTTCCTACGAGCAGTACTTC. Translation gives CASSRQAGSYEQYF.

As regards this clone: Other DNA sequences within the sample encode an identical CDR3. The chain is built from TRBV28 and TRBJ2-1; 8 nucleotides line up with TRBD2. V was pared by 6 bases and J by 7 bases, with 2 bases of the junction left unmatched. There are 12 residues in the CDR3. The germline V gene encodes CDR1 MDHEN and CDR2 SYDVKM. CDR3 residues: CASSLAGNEQFF. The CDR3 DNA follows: TGTGCCAGCAGCTTAGCGGGAAATGAGCAGTTCTTC. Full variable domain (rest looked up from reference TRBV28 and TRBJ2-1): DVKVTQSSRYLVKRTGEKVFLECVQDMDHENMFWYRQDPGLGLRLIYFSYDVKMKEKGDIPEGYSVSREKKERFSLILESASTNQTSMYLCASSLAGNEQFFGPGTRLTVL.